What follows are 25 T cell receptor beta chains derived from one specimen sequenced in a study of shared clonotypes between healthy human individuals (dated by TCRdb to 2018 to 2021). Libraries came from the immunoSEQ multiplex PCR assay. What TCRdb holds here is the immuneACCESS table cut down to in-frame rearrangements. Part of the clones is not present; checked against another copy, under half of the missing clones reflect an unresolved V gene, and the others are unexplained. A total of some 700,000 clones appear in this sample, about 90% of them only once. Jointly, the top ten make up 30% to 35% of the sample. The material sequenced was memory CD8+ T cells from PBMCs. Reading the label with the study, this specimen's cell subset or site is: CD45RO+ cells pooled with CCR7-negative TemRA cells. The source of these receptors is a man aged 18-30 years in good health. Some clones in this sample may be carry-over from other donors' samples.

This rearrangement joins TRBV28 to TRBJ2-3, with TRBD2 identical over 7 bases. After removal of 7 bases from V and 0 bases from J, the junction contained 10 bases not matched to a gene. CDR1 and CDR2 from the germline V gene are MDHEN and SYDVKM. The CDR3 sequence is 16 residues long. CDR3 bases: TGTGCCAGCAATCTAGCGGATACAATAAGCACAGATACGCAGTATTTT. It is translated as CASNLADTISTDTQYF. The full variable domain, its missing parts supplied by reference TRBV28 and TRBJ2-3, is DVKVTQSSRYLVKRTGEKVFLECVQDMDHENMFWYRQDPGLGLRLIYFSYDVKMKEKGDIPEGYSVSREKKERFSLILESASTNQTSMYLCASNLADTISTDTQYFGPGTRLTVL.

The J gene is TRBJ1-4, the V gene TRBV19; D call uncertain. The CDR3 covers 14 residues. Germline CDR1 reads LNHDA; CDR2 reads SQIVND (reference sequence). Trimming stripped 2 bases from V and 5 bases from J, with 9 bases between. This CDR3 is CASSIRGWNEKLFF. CDR3 bases: TGTGCCAGTAGTATACGAGGGTGGAATGAAAAACTGTTTTTT.

The J gene is TRBJ1-1, the V gene TRBV5-8, with 7 bases matching TRBD1. Germline V gene data show CDR1 as SGHTS and CDR2 as YDEGEE. V lost 4 bases, J lost 0 bases, and 6 bases stayed unmatched. The CDR3 is made up of 15 amino acids. CDR3 bases: TGTGCCAGCAGCCCATTGACAGGGATGAACACTGAAGCTTTCTTT. Translating gives CASSPLTGMNTEAFF. Based on the CDR3 plus reference TRBV5-8 and TRBJ1-1, the full variable domain is EAGVTQSPTHLIKTRGQQATLRCSPISGHTSVYWYQQALGLGLQFLLWYDEGEERNRGNFPPRFSGRQFPNYSSELNVNALELEDSALYLCASSPLTGMNTEAFFGQGTRLTVV.

The CDR3 sequence: CASSSLGSGRPDTQYF. The CDR3 DNA is TGTGCCAGCAGCTCACTCGGTAGCGGGAGGCCGGATACGCAGTATTTT. The J gene is TRBJ2-3, the V gene TRBV7-9, with 10 bases identical to TRBD2. V lost 4 bases, J lost 6 bases, and 10 bases stayed unmatched. The germline gives CDR1 SEHNR, CDR2 FQNEAQ (reference sequence). This CDR3 is built from 16 residues.

The gene calls are TRBV7-6 and TRBJ2-6, with 7 bases aligning to TRBD1. This CDR3 comprises 20 residues. In germline, CDR1 is SGHVS, CDR2 FNYEAQ. With V trimmed by 0 bases and J by 0 bases, 11 bases remained unmatched. The DNA of the CDR3 is TGTGCCAGCAGCTTAGCGCTAGGCAGGGGGTTATCCTCTGGGGCCAACGTCCTGACTTTC. It codes for CASSLALGRGLSSGANVLTF.

The sample holds many counts of this clone. The CDR3, as DNA: TGTGCCAGCCAGTTCTCCAACACAGATACGCAGTATTTT. It is translated as CASQFSNTDTQYF. V usage is TRBV6-6 and J usage is TRBJ2-3; D is uncertain. The CDR3 covers 13 residues. From germline, CDR1 is MNHNY and CDR2 SVGAGI (reference sequence). V lost 8 bases, J lost 2 bases, and 11 bases lay in between.

This clone was found a few times. The rearrangement uses TRBV30 and TRBJ1-1; D not resolved. The V gene lost 0 bases and the J gene lost 7 bases, with 9 bases spanning the gap. Germline CDR1 and CDR2: GTSNPN and SVGIG (reference sequence). The CDR3 is 12 residues long. CDR3 amino acids: CAWSVPGNEAFF. CDR3 coding DNA: TGTGCCTGGAGTGTACCAGGTAATGAAGCTTTCTTT.

The sample holds a few counts of this clone. V is TRBV7-9 and J is TRBJ1-1, with 7 bases that match TRBD1. V lost 1 base, J lost 4 bases, and 3 bases stayed unmatched. This CDR3 is built from 14 residues. CDR1 and CDR2 (germline): SEHNR, FQNEAQ (reference sequence). CDR3 nucleotide sequence: TGTGCCAGCAGCTTAGGGGCAGGGGGCACTGAAGCTTTCTTT. Protein product: CASSLGAGGTEAFF.

Comment on this clone: A much larger clone sits a single nucleotide away, making a read error possible. Other DNA sequences in the sample encode the same CDR3. The chain is built from TRBV28 and TRBJ2-7, with D perhaps matching TRBD1 (6 bases). Germline-derived CDR1 and CDR2 are MDHEN and SYDVKM. The CDR3 consists of 13 residues. Trimming stripped 1 base from V and 3 bases from J, with 7 bases between. CDR3 sequence reads: CASSLSGDYEQYF. DNA of the CDR3: TGTGCCAGCAGTTTATCAGGGGACTACGAGCAGTACTTC.

The V gene is TRBV7-9, the J gene TRBJ2-7; tentative D call: TRBD2 (6 bases). CDR1 is SEHNR and CDR2 is FQNEAQ in the germline V gene (reference sequence). Trimming took off 3 bases at V and 6 bases at J, with 9 bases between the two ends. The CDR3 has 12 residues. The CDR3 nucleotides are TGTGCCAGCAGCTTTACTAGCTCCGAGCAGTACTTC. Its protein product is CASSFTSSEQYF.

The chain links TRBV27 to TRBJ2-5, with D perhaps matching TRBD1 (6 bases). The ends were cut back, 6 bases at V and 4 bases at J, with 6 bases in the middle. The CDR3 loop spans 11 amino acids. Germline assignment: CDR1 MNHEY and CDR2 SMNVEV (reference sequence). The CDR3 DNA sequence: TGTGCCAGCAGGGGGGCAGAGACCCAGTACTTC. It encodes CASRGAETQYF.

V usage is TRBV2 and J usage is TRBJ2-5; D call uncertain. Trimming took off 0 bases at V and 5 bases at J, with 13 bases between the two ends. Germline-derived CDR1 and CDR2 are SNHLY and FYNNEI. CDR3 size: 15 residues. CDR3 loop: CASSEALTETETQYF. The CDR3 bases are TGTGCCAGCAGTGAAGCCTTGACCGAGACGGAGACCCAGTACTTC.

CDR3 residues: CASGWTGGAYEQYF. DNA of the CDR3: TGTGCCAGCGGTTGGACAGGGGGGGCCTACGAGCAGTACTTC. The chain joins TRBV27 to TRBJ2-7; 10 bases match TRBD1. Germline CDR1 reads MNHEY; CDR2 reads SMNVEV (reference sequence). Unmatched junction bases numbered 6, after V lost 8 bases and J lost 2 bases. This CDR3 has 14 amino acids.

V is TRBV28 and J is TRBJ2-1, with TRBD2 matching over 7 bases. The V gene's germline CDR1 is MDHEN and CDR2 SYDVKM. The CDR3 length is 15 residues. V lost 3 bases, J lost 8 bases, and 10 bases stayed unmatched. The CDR3 protein is CASSFAGEWGHEQFF. In nucleotides, the CDR3 is TGTGCCAGCAGTTTTGCGGGGGAATGGGGACATGAGCAGTTCTTC.

J is TRBJ2-1 and V is TRBV27; D uncertain. The CDR3 consists of 11 residues. CDR1 and CDR2 from the germline V gene are MNHEY and SMNVEV (reference sequence). The germline V and J ends were trimmed by 7 bases and 6 bases, with 7 bases remaining between them. CDR3 sequence (DNA): TGTGCCAGCACGGTCGGCAATGAGCAGTTCTTC. Residues: CASTVGNEQFF.

The chain is built from TRBV5-4 and TRBJ2-1; 11 bases are shared with TRBD2. This CDR3 is 17 amino acids long. V gave up 1 base and J gave up 7 bases; unmatched junction bases: 10. Germline V gene data show CDR1 as SGHNT and CDR2 as YYREEE (reference sequence). The CDR3 bases are TGTGCCAGCAGCTTGAGTAGCGGGAGGGCCGGTAGAAATGAGCAGTTCTTC. Its protein is CASSLSSGRAGRNEQFF.

The chain combines TRBV27 with TRBJ2-1; D is unresolved. Germline CDR1 MNHEY, CDR2 SMNVEV (reference sequence). There are 16 residues in the CDR3. V dropped 3 bases and J dropped 3 bases, with 15 bases sitting between them. The DNA for the CDR3 is TGTGCCAGCAGTTTTGGCTTGTGGCAGAACTACAATGAGCAGTTCTTC. Residues: CASSFGLWQNYNEQFF.

The chain joins TRBV6-1 to TRBJ2-7; D possibly corresponds to TRBD1 (6 bases). This CDR3 is built from 15 residues. In germline, CDR1 is MNHNS, CDR2 SASEGT. V was cut by 6 bases and J by 0 bases, with 15 bases left in between. CDR3 bases: TGTGCCAGCAGATCCTTACAGGGAGCCTCCTACGAGCAGTACTTC. This encodes CASRSLQGASYEQYF.

This rearrangement joins TRBV28 to TRBJ2-1; 8 positions agree with TRBD2. Unmatched junction bases numbered 11, after V lost 6 bases and J lost 16 bases. Germline CDR1 is MDHEN and CDR2 is SYDVKM. The CDR3 contains 12 residues. CDR3 DNA: TGTGCCAGCAGAATACCGGGACTAGGACATTTCTTC. Its protein is CASRIPGLGHFF.

The rearrangement joins TRBV10-3 to TRBJ2-7; 8 bases agree with TRBD1. The V and J ends lost 3 bases and 5 bases, in that order; junction bases with no gene match: 9. Germline assignment: CDR1 ENHRY and CDR2 SYGVKD. The CDR3 totals 15 residues. Written as DNA, the CDR3 is TGTGCCATCAGTGAATCGGACAGGGAGACGGACGAGCAGTACTTC. It codes for CAISESDRETDEQYF.

In nucleotides, the CDR3 is TGTGCCAGTAGTATAAACAGGGAGCAGTTCTTC. It encodes CASSINREQFF. V usage is TRBV19 and J usage is TRBJ2-1, with D perhaps TRBD1 (5 bases). Germline V gives CDR1 LNHDA, CDR2 SQIVND (reference sequence). CDR3 length: 11 amino acids. Trimming cost V 2 bases and J 10 bases, with 6 bases left between them.

The chain employs TRBV2 and TRBJ2-1; D is ambiguous. The CDR3 is 11 residues long. V lost 7 bases, J lost 6 bases, and 7 bases lay in between. Per germline, CDR1 SNHLY and CDR2 FYNNEI. CDR3 nucleotide sequence: TGTGCCAGCATCTCGGGCAATGAGCAGTTCTTC. Protein product: CASISGNEQFF.

V usage is TRBV2 and J usage is TRBJ1-1; TRBD1 might be the D (5 bases). V gave up 6 bases and J gave up 3 bases, with 20 bases separating them. The V gene's germline CDR1 is SNHLY and CDR2 FYNNEI. The CDR3 covers 16 residues. CDR3 sequence reads: CASRGYSYRGDTEAFF. CDR3 nucleotides: TGTGCCAGCAGAGGATACTCCTATCGAGGGGACACTGAAGCTTTCTTT. Complete variable domain (other parts from reference TRBV2 and TRBJ1-1): EPEVTQTPSHQVTQMGQEVILRCVPISNHLYFYWYRQILGQKVEFLVSFYNNEISEKSEIFDDQFSVERPDGSNFTLKIRSTKLEDSAMYFCASRGYSYRGDTEAFFGQGTRLTVV.

This chain connects TRBV19 to TRBJ1-5, with D perhaps matching TRBD1 (6 bases). CDR1 is LNHDA and CDR2 is SQIVND in the germline V gene (reference sequence). V lost 0 bases and J 3 bases, leaving 15 bases between the germline ends. The CDR3 has 17 residues. The chain's CDR3 is CASSIDPAGEDNQPQHF. Written as DNA, the CDR3 is TGTGCCAGTAGTATAGATCCCGCAGGGGAAGACAATCAGCCCCAGCATTTT.

This chain joins TRBV6-5 and TRBJ2-7; 10 bases are a match to TRBD1. Germline lookup yields CDR1 MNHEY and CDR2 SVGAGI. V trimming: 5 bases; J trimming: 2 bases; junction bases outside the gene matches: 3. CDR3 length: 14 residues. The CDR3 sequence: CASSVGQGAYEQYF. CDR3 sequence (DNA): TGTGCCAGCAGTGTCGGACAGGGGGCCTACGAGCAGTACTTC.